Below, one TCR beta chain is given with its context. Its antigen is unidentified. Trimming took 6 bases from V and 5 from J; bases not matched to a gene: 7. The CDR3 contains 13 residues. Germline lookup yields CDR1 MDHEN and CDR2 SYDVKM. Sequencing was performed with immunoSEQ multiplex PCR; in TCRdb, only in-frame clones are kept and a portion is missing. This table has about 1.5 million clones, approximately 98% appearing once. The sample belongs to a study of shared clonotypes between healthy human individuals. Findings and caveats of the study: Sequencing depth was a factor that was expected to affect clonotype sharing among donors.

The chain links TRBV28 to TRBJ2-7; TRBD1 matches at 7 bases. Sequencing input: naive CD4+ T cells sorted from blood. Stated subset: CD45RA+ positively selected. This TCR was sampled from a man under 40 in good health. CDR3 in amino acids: CASSDRVYDEQYF. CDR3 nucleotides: TGTGCCAGCAGCGACAGGGTTTACGACGAGCAGTACTTC.